These T cell receptor beta chains were read from a single sample in a study of blood T cell repertoires in COVID-19. Sequencing used immunoSEQ multiplex PCR; TCRdb keeps in-frame clones, though not all of them. The profile shows a few hundred thousand clones, approximately 90% of them singletons. Source material: peripheral blood. All receptors derive from a woman between 40 and 50 years old with acute or convalescent COVID-19. CDR3s include the opening cysteine and the closing phenylalanine or tryptophan. A D gene is named only where the DNA matches it firmly. For some rows the clone size is stated as once, few or many, or as a class when expanded; others skip it.

- TRBJ2-3 TRBV12-3/TRBV12-4 - TGTGCCAGCAGTTCGGAGGCAGATACGCAGTATTTT CASSSEADTQYF
TRBD1 TRBJ1-2 TRBV10-3 once TGTGCCATCACCTCCGGACAGGGCGGCTATGGCTACACCTTC CAITSGQGGYGYTF
- TRBJ1-2 TRBV11-2 - TGTGCCAGCAGCTTAGACAGGTCTGAGGGCTACACCTTC CASSLDRSEGYTF
- TRBJ1-4 TRBV3-1/TRBV3-2 - TGTGCCAGCAGCCAAGGTGCGGGGGTTAAGAATGAAAAACTGTTTTTT CASSQGAGVKNEKLFF
- TRBJ1-1 TRBV4-1 once TGCGCCAGCAGCCTCCGAGGATTCGCGAACACTGAAGCTTTCTTT CASSLRGFANTEAFF
- TRBJ2-2 TRBV11-2 - TGTGCCAGCAGCTGGGCACAGGGAACCGGGGAGCTGTTTTTT CASSWAQGTGELFF
- TRBJ2-1 TRBV5-1 - TGCGCCAGCAGCCCGGGGGGCGGTTCAGTGGGAAATGAGCAGTTCTTC CASSPGGGSVGNEQFF
TRBD2 TRBJ2-1 TRBV5-1 - TGCGCCAGCAGTCAGACTAGCGGACCTTACAATGAGCAGTTCTTC CASSQTSGPYNEQFF
- TRBJ1-2 TRBV7-9 once TGTGCCAGCAGCTTAGAGGGGCGGGACAACTATGGCTACACCTTC CASSLEGRDNYGYTF
- TRBJ1-2 TRBV19 - TGTGCCATTTCGGACATTCTTAACTATGGCTACACCTTC CAISDILNYGYTF
- TRBJ1-4 TRBV2 - TGTGCCAGCAGTGAAGCGAGTCCCGAAAAACTGTTTTTT CASSEASPEKLFF
TRBD1 TRBJ2-6 TRBV5-8 once TGTGCCAGCAGCGGATGGACAGGGGGTGGTTCTGGGGCCAACGTCCTGACTTTC CASSGWTGGGSGANVLTF
- TRBJ1-2 TRBV5-1 - TGCGCCAGCAGCTGGGTAGGCTCGGACAAGGAGGGTGGCTACACCTTC CASSWVGSDKEGGYTF
TRBD1 TRBJ1-1 TRBV27 - TGTGCCAGCAGTTACAGGGGGCTGAACACTGAAGCTTTCTTT CASSYRGLNTEAFF
TRBD1 TRBJ1-1 TRBV2 - TGTGCCAGCAGTGGAACACAGGGGGCGCGGCCTGAAGCTTTCTTT CASSGTQGARPEAFF
- TRBJ1-2 TRBV28 few TGTGCCAGCAGTTCTGTGTTCCCCGATAGGGGATCTAACTATGGCTACACCTTC CASSSVFPDRGSNYGYTF
TRBD1 TRBJ1-2 TRBV5-1 - TGCGCCAGCAGCTCGACAGGGATCTATGGCTACACCTTC CASSSTGIYGYTF
- TRBJ1-4 TRBV7-2 - TGTGCCAGCAGCCTAGGGCGGGTTGAAAAACTGTTTTTT CASSLGRVEKLFF
TRBD1 TRBJ2-5 TRBV12-5 - TGTGCTAGTGGCGCGAGGGGGCGGGAGACCCAGTACTTC CASGARGRETQYF
- TRBJ2-3 TRBV18 - TGTGCCAGCTCACCACTTACAAGCACAGATACGCAGTATTTT CASSPLTSTDTQYF
- TRBJ1-2 TRBV7-2 - TGTGCCAGCAGCCCTCGTTCCCAGGCGCCTAACTATGGCTACACCTTC CASSPRSQAPNYGYTF
TRBD1 TRBJ1-1 TRBV7-9 - TGTGCCAGCAGCCAACCGAAAGGGGGCGAAAACACTGAAGCTTTCTTT CASSQPKGGENTEAFF
- TRBJ1-6 TRBV3-1/TRBV3-2 - TGTGCCAGCAGCAAGATCGGGGGACGGACCAATTCACCCCTCCACTTT CASSKIGGRTNSPLHF
- TRBJ2-1 TRBV5-1 - TGCGCCAGCAGCCCCGGGTGGGGGCAGGATTACAATGAGCAGTTCTTC CASSPGWGQDYNEQFF
TRBD1 TRBJ2-1 TRBV11-2 - TGTGCCAGCAGCTCGACAGGGAGCTCCTACAATGAGCAGTTCTTC CASSSTGSSYNEQFF
TRBD2 TRBJ2-1 TRBV11-2 - TGTGCCAGCAGCTTGTTACCGGGGGGGCGAGGCGAGGAGCAGTTCTTC CASSLLPGGRGEEQFF
- TRBJ1-5 TRBV7-2 - TGTGCCAGCTGCCGGGATAGCAATCAGCCCCAGCATTTT CASCRDSNQPQHF
TRBD1 TRBJ1-2 TRBV19 - TGTGCCAGTAAAGACAGGGACTGGGTTGGCTACACCTTC CASKDRDWVGYTF
TRBD1 TRBJ1-2 TRBV24-1 once TGTGCCACCAGTGATCCCGGGACAGCTAACTATGGCTACACCTTC CATSDPGTANYGYTF
- TRBJ1-5 TRBV4-1 - TGCGCCAGCAGCCAAGAGAACAATAATCAGCCCCAGCATTTT CASSQENNNQPQHF
- TRBJ1-2 TRBV3-1/TRBV3-2 - TGTGCCAGCAGCCAAGAAGGGGTGGGTAGCTATGGCTACACCTTC CASSQEGVGSYGYTF
- TRBJ2-4 TRBV7-6 - TGTGCCAGCAGCTTAGCGTATGGAGGCGCTTCGACGGCCAAAAACATTCAGTACTTC CASSLAYGGASTAKNIQYF
- TRBJ1-2 TRBV2 - TGTGCCAGCAGAGACAGGAGCTATGGCTACACCTTC CASRDRSYGYTF
- TRBJ1-1 TRBV6-5 - TGTGCCAGCAGTTACATGGGACATACGAACACTGAAGCTTTCTTT CASSYMGHTNTEAFF
- TRBJ1-6 TRBV7-3 - TGTGCCAGCAGCTTAACTAATGGGGCTAATTCACCCCTCCACTTT CASSLTNGANSPLHF
- TRBJ1-5 TRBV5-6 - TGTGCCAGCAGCTTGGGTCTTAGCAATCAGCCCCAGCATTTT CASSLGLSNQPQHF
TRBD2 TRBJ2-3 TRBV13 - TGTGCCAGCAGCACCCGACTAGCAGAGGACACAGATACGCAGTATTTT CASSTRLAEDTDTQYF
TRBD2 TRBJ2-1 TRBV7-2 - TGTGCCAGCAGACATACTAGCGGGGGGGGTTCCCCGGGGTTCTTC CASRHTSGGGSPGFF
TRBD1 TRBJ2-3 TRBV2 - TGTGCCAGCAAAAGGACAGGGGGAACAGATACGCAGTATTTT CASKRTGGTDTQYF
- TRBJ1-3 TRBV6-5 - TGTGCCAGCAGTTACTCCCGGGTAATCGGAAACACCATATATTTT CASSYSRVIGNTIYF
- TRBJ1-1 TRBV5-1 - TGCGCCAGCAGCTTGGCCGTCTTCGGGGACACTGAAGCTTTCTTT CASSLAVFGDTEAFF
- TRBJ1-3 TRBV30 - TGTGCCTGGCGCAAAGCCTCTGGAAACACCATATATTTT CAWRKASGNTIYF
TRBD1 TRBJ1-5 TRBV2 - TGTGCCAGCAGTGAAAAGACAGGGCGCAATCAGCCCCAGCATTTT CASSEKTGRNQPQHF
TRBD1 TRBJ2-3 TRBV7-3 - TGTGCCAGCAGCCCAGGGGGAATCACAGATACGCAGTATTTT CASSPGGITDTQYF
- TRBJ1-6 TRBV30 - TGTGCCTGGAGTGCGACAGAATACTATTCACCCCTCCACTTT CAWSATEYYSPLHF
- TRBJ1-2 TRBV29-1 - TGCAGCGCAGTTGGGCAGGGCTGGCGTGGCTACACCTTC CSAVGQGWRGYTF